This T cell receptor (beta chain) was recovered during a study of PD-1 blockade in classical Hodgkin lymphoma. Overall study findings and caveats: It was CD4+ TCR diversity, not CD8+, that rose significantly by C4D1. Those achieving complete response showed baseline diversity like newly diagnosed patients.

Notes on this clone: Its antigen is unknown.

Data came from immunoSEQ multiplex PCR; TCRdb stores just in-frame clones and leaves some out. The table lists roughly 100,000 clones, 93% of them singletons, with roughly 2.1% in the top ten. As to time point: cycle 4 day 1 (C4D1), after more than five weeks of nivolumab. Brentuximab vedotin exposure varied, and every patient relapsed after autologous stem cell transplantation. Looked up from germline, CDR1 is MNHEY and CDR2 is SMNVEV (reference sequence). The CDR3 is made up of 15 amino acids. Trimming pared 5 bases from V and 0 bases from J, leaving 11 bases between. The rearrangement joins TRBV27 to TRBJ2-1; D is uncertain. This TCR was recovered from a human donor with classical Hodgkin lymphoma. The sample was peripheral blood mononuclear cells (PBMCs), taken before the fourth cycle of nivolumab. In nucleotides, the CDR3 is TGTGCCAGCAGTCAGTCGTATAGCTCCTACAATGAGCAGTTCTTC. It specifies CASSQSYSSYNEQFF.